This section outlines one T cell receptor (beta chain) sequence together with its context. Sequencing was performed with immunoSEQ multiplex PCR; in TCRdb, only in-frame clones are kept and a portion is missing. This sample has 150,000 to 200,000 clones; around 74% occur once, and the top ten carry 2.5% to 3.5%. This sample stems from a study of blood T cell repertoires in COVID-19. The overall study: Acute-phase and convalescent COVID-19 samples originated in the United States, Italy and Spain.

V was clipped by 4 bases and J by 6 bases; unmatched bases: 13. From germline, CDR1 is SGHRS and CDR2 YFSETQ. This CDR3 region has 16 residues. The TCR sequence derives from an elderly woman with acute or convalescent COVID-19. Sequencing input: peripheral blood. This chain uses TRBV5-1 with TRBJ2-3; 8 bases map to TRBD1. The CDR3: CASSPGARTGSDTQYF. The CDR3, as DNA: TGCGCCAGCAGCCCAGGAGCCCGGACAGGGTCGGATACGCAGTATTTT.